These 20 T cell receptor beta chains came from one sample sequenced in a study of PD-1 blockade in classical Hodgkin lymphoma. Time point in this sample: newly diagnosed, previously untreated cHL patient sample. Isolation of CD4+ T cells from thawed PBMCs was performed by magnetic negative selection. TCRdb's table, derived via immunoSEQ multiplex PCR, lists solely in-frame clones and lacks some. Seen here are about 36,000 clones, about 89% observed once, and the top ten hold under 0.25%. Specimen: CD4+ T cells from blood. The receptors here all came from a human donor with classical Hodgkin lymphoma.

This clone has just a few counts. V usage is TRBV5-5 and J usage is TRBJ1-5; D is ambiguous. The V gene's germline CDR1 is SGHKS and CDR2 YYEKEE (reference sequence). The CDR3 covers 13 residues. The ends were cut back, 1 base at V and 5 bases at J, with 7 bases in the middle. CDR3 in amino acids: CASSLIGDQPQHF. For the CDR3, the DNA is TGTGCCAGCAGCTTGATCGGGGATCAGCCCCAGCATTTT.

The chain uses TRBV18 and TRBJ1-3, with TRBD1 matching 7 bases. The CDR3 spans 15 residues. Germline CDR1 is KGHSH and CDR2 is LQKENI. V lost 3 bases to trimming and J lost 0 bases; unmatched junction nucleotides: 2. CDR3 nucleotides: TGTGCCAGCTCACCGGGACAGTCCTCTGGAAACACCATATATTTT. Protein sequence: CASSPGQSSGNTIYF.

The rearrangement uses TRBV25-1 and TRBJ2-5, with TRBD1 matching 8 bases. The J call could be wrong; TRBJ2-7 is a better fit for the DNA end. This CDR3 is 13 amino acids long. Germline CDR1 reads MGHDK; CDR2 reads SYGVNS. The CDR3 DNA follows: TGTGCCAGCAGTGACCCAGACAGGGGCGAGCAGTACTTC. The encoded protein is CASSDPDRGEQYF.

V and J are TRBV18 and TRBJ1-2; D might be TRBD1 (5 bases). The germline gives CDR1 KGHSH, CDR2 LQKENI. This CDR3 region has 15 residues. Trimming left V 3 bases short and J 4 bases short, with 15 bases between. The chain's CDR3 is CASSPTRGYTYGYTF. The CDR3 DNA reads TGTGCCAGCTCACCGACTAGGGGCTATACCTATGGCTACACCTTC.

The chain has TRBV2 and TRBJ1-2, with no clear D. Per the germline V gene, CDR1 is SNHLY and CDR2 is FYNNEI. This CDR3 comprises 15 residues. V was trimmed by 3 bases and J by 0 bases, leaving 11 bases between them. The DNA for the CDR3 is TGTGCCAGCAGTGACCAACCGGGGACTAACTATGGCTACACCTTC. Residues: CASSDQPGTNYGYTF.

The chain is built from TRBV6-6 and TRBJ1-2; TRBD1 is a possible D gene (6 bases). V lost 6 bases, J lost 0 bases, and 17 bases lay in between. CDR1 MNHNY and CDR2 SVGAGI come from the germline V gene (reference sequence). This CDR3 has 16 amino acids. CDR3 DNA: TGTGCCAGCAGCTCCCCGGGGGCTAGAGCTAACTATGGCTACACCTTC. Its translation: CASSSPGARANYGYTF.

The chain is built from TRBV7-9 and TRBJ2-1, with 9 bases fitting TRBD1. From germline, CDR1 is SEHNR and CDR2 FQNEAQ (reference sequence). The V and J ends lost 5 bases and 0 bases, in that order; junction bases with no gene match: 8. This CDR3 spans 17 amino acids. Written as DNA, the CDR3 is TGTGCCAGCAGCATGACAGGGGGGTTAAGCTCCTACAATGAGCAGTTCTTC. It encodes CASSMTGGLSSYNEQFF.

The rearrangement links TRBV7-2 to TRBJ2-2, with D tentatively TRBD1 or TRBD2 (6 bases each). From germline, CDR1 is SGHTA and CDR2 FQGNSA. The CDR3 runs 16 residues. The V gene lost 3 bases and the J gene lost 4 bases, with 15 bases spanning the gap. The CDR3 DNA follows: TGTGCCAGCAGCTTTGGGGGGCCCGGGGGCACCGGGGAGCTGTTTTTT. Translation gives CASSFGGPGGTGELFF.

The rearrangement uses TRBV28 and TRBJ2-6, with a possible D match to TRBD1 (7 bases). This CDR3 contains 16 residues. V dropped 2 bases and J dropped 3 bases, with 11 bases sitting between them. Per germline, CDR1 MDHEN and CDR2 SYDVKM. The CDR3 loop is CASSLGGGGGANVLTF. The CDR3 nucleotides are TGTGCCAGCAGTTTAGGAGGGGGCGGTGGGGCCAACGTCCTGACTTTC.

This chain links TRBV5-1 with TRBJ2-2; a possible D gene is TRBD1 (5 bases). This CDR3 region has 15 residues. Trimming shortened V by 4 bases and J by 1 base, and 11 bases separated the two germline ends. Germline loops: CDR1 SGHRS, CDR2 YFSETQ. The DNA for the CDR3 is TGCGCCAGCAGCCGACAGTCGGAGAACACCGGGGAGCTGTTTTTT. Protein sequence: CASSRQSENTGELFF.

V is TRBV29-1 and J is TRBJ2-1; 8 nucleotides match TRBD2. After removal of 5 bases from V and 6 bases from J, the junction contained 3 bases not matched to a gene. This CDR3 is 12 amino acids long. Looked up from germline, CDR1 is SQVTM and CDR2 is ANQGSEA. The CDR3 DNA is TGCAGCGTTCGTAGCGGGATCAATGAGCAGTTCTTC. This encodes CSVRSGINEQFF.

The chain combines TRBV6-1 with TRBJ1-2, with a tentative D call TRBD1 (6 bases). From germline, CDR1 is MNHNS and CDR2 SASEGT. V gave up 5 bases and J gave up 6 bases, with 19 bases separating them. The length of the CDR3 is 15 residues. CDR3 bases: TGTGCCAGCAGTCCTACCCGACAGGCTCTTGATGGCTACACCTTC. It encodes CASSPTRQALDGYTF.

The rearrangement links TRBV5-4 to TRBJ1-6; 7 bases match TRBD1. V shed 4 bases and J 3 bases; nucleotides not matched to a gene: 7. This CDR3 contains 16 residues. Looked up from germline, CDR1 is SGHNT and CDR2 is YYREEE (reference sequence). CDR3 region: CASSGPRQGYNSPLHF. The CDR3 DNA is TGTGCCAGCAGCGGGCCCCGACAGGGCTATAATTCACCCCTCCACTTT.

The chain has TRBV4-3 and TRBJ1-2; D perhaps matches TRBD1 (6 bases). Germline V CDR1 and CDR2: LGHNA, YSLEER. V was clipped by 0 bases and J by 4 bases, with 15 bases between them. There are 16 residues in the CDR3. Here the CDR3 DNA reads TGCGCCAGCAGCCAAGACGTAGACAGGCGGTTCTATGGCTACACCTTC. This codes for CASSQDVDRRFYGYTF.

J is TRBJ2-7 and V is TRBV19, with 10 bases lining up with TRBD1. Germline trimming cut 6 bases from V and 6 bases from J; bases unmatched to any gene: 11. This CDR3 contains 15 residues. Germline V gene data show CDR1 as LNHDA and CDR2 as SQIVND (reference sequence). The CDR3 DNA follows: TGTGCCAGTAGGCGTGAAGGGACAGGGGCTGCCGAGCAGTACTTC. It encodes CASRREGTGAAEQYF. Variable domain in full (rest from reference TRBV19 and TRBJ2-7): DGGITQSPKYLFRKEGQNVTLSCEQNLNHDAMYWYRQDPGQGLRLIYYSQIVNDFQKGDIAEGYSVSREKKESFPLTVTSAQKNPTAFYLCASRREGTGAAEQYFGPGTRLTVT.

J is TRBJ2-7 and V is TRBV28; 8 nucleotides agree with TRBD1. Germline loops: CDR1 MDHEN, CDR2 SYDVKM. With 6 bases clipped from V and 0 bases from J, the junction kept 10 bases outside the gene matches. The CDR3 length is 16 residues. DNA of the CDR3: TGTGCCAGCAGCTATACGACAGGGGCTTCCTCCTACGAGCAGTACTTC. Protein product: CASSYTTGASSYEQYF.

This clone was seen only once. CDR3 residues: CASSLGTPDLTTNEKLFF. In nucleotides, the CDR3 is TGTGCCAGCAGTTTAGGAACACCCGACCTTACAACTAATGAAAAACTGTTTTTT. The chain employs TRBV27 and TRBJ1-4, with no clear D. This CDR3 contains 18 residues. Trimming shortened V by 2 bases and J by 0 bases, and 16 bases separated the two germline ends. CDR1 and CDR2 (germline): MNHEY, SMNVEV (reference sequence).

DNA for the CDR3: TGCGCCAGCAGCTTGGCCCCAGTATCGGTAACTAGCACAGATACGCAGTATTTT. This encodes CASSLAPVSVTSTDTQYF. This sequence joins TRBV5-1 and TRBJ2-3; the D is unclear. From germline, CDR1 is SGHRS and CDR2 YFSETQ. CDR3 length equals 18 residues. V lost 0 bases and J 0 bases, leaving 17 bases between the germline ends.

The CDR3 DNA reads as TGTGCCAGCAGCTTGGCCTCTCAGGGGAATCCAAAACTGTTTTTT. Encoded protein: CASSLASQGNPKLFF. This chain links TRBV5-4 with TRBJ1-4; maybe TRBD1 (6 bases). V lost 0 bases, J lost 10 bases, and 16 bases lay in between. This CDR3 has 15 amino acids. Per germline, CDR1 SGHNT and CDR2 YYREEE (reference sequence).

This chain's CDR3 is CASSLSLTGLGRDTQYF. The CDR3 DNA sequence: TGTGCCAGCAGTTTATCGCTGACAGGGTTGGGCAGGGATACGCAGTATTTT. J is TRBJ2-3 and V is TRBV27; 7 positions agree with TRBD1. The germline V gene has CDR1 MNHEY and CDR2 SMNVEV (reference sequence). CDR3 length: 17 amino acids. Trimming at V came to 0 bases and at J to 6 bases, leaving 12 bases not matched to a gene.